This T cell receptor beta chain was recorded in a study of regulatory T cells in long-lasting Graves disease. In this sample, this clonotype turned up many times. The CDR3 covers 12 residues. CDR1 and CDR2 (germline): SQVTM, ANQGSEA. V was clipped by 5 bases and J by 7 bases; unmatched bases: 5. Through Arm-PCR of CDR3 regions and iRepertoire HTBI primers, TCR beta libraries were built. TCRdb called the multiplex PCR reads again in MiXCR, with one record for every CDR3 protein. The sample has 540,000 or so distinct CDR3 sequences, about 13% seen once; the top ten hold approximately 9.3%. As for time point: newly diagnosed GD, antithyroid drugs for less than 3 months. The TCR library was prepared using RNA isolated from PBMCs. Separately, the same data were catalogued under a study of T cells in Graves' hyperthyroidism and ophthalmopathy.

The J gene is TRBJ2-5, the V gene TRBV29-1; 9 bases line up with TRBD1. The TCR originated in a man aged 25-45 years with Graves disease. The sequencing here drew on peripheral blood mononuclear cells (PBMCs), taken at new diagnosis, from a patient treated with antithyroid drugs. The CDR3 bases are TGCAGCGTTCCCACGGGACAGGGGACCCAGTACTTC. Protein: CSVPTGQGTQYF. Drawing the rest from reference TRBV29-1 and TRBJ2-5, the complete variable domain is SAVISQKPSRDICQRGTSLTIQCQVDSQVTMMFWYRQQPGQSLTLIATANQGSEATYESGFVIDKFPISRPNLTFSTLTVSNMSPEDSSIYLCSVPTGQGTQYFGPGTRLLVL.